The present TCR beta chain was sequenced within a study of OX40 agonist ivuxolimab in advanced cancers. Study context: Recorded diagnoses for dose-escalation patients were hepatocellular carcinoma, melanoma, renal cell or head and neck cancer.

Profiling relied on immunoSEQ multiplex PCR, and the TCRdb table lists in-frame clones only, not all of them. In the table there are 72,000 or so clones, 84% of which are singletons. The CDR3 length is 14 residues. Between the trimmed V and J ends, which lost 3 bases and 4 bases, there was a span of 13 bases. Germline-derived CDR1 and CDR2 are SGHNT and YYREEE (reference sequence). This receptor was obtained from an adult with an advanced solid tumor such as melanoma, head and neck, liver or kidney cancer. The rearrangement links TRBV5-4 to TRBJ1-2; maybe TRBD1 (5 bases). Sequencing used CD4+ or CD8+ T cells sorted from blood, obtained in a trial of the OX40 agonist ivuxolimab. CDR3 sequence: CASSSGPTSYGYTF. In DNA form, the CDR3 reads TGTGCCAGCAGCTCGGGACCGACGTCCTATGGCTACACCTTC.